The rows below give T cell receptor beta chains drawn from one sample of a study of blood T cell repertoires in COVID-19. The method was immunoSEQ multiplex PCR; TCRdb's version includes in-frame clones alone and lacks a portion of them. Seen here are about 210,000 clones, 84% observed once, and the top ten hold 7.5% to 8%. Sequences were obtained from peripheral blood. The receptors derive from a woman in her forties or fifties with active or convalescent COVID-19. Each CDR3 is given with its conserved first and last residue. The D gene is left open where the match is weak. Expanded clones get a size class; other rows say once, few or many, or leave the size out.

size,V,J,D,CDR3,DNA
NA,TRBV15,TRBJ1-4,NA,CATSSAFNFAVEKLFF,TGTGCCACCAGCTCCGCGTTTAATTTCGCCGTAGAAAAACTGTTTTTT
NA,TRBV7-9,TRBJ1-1,NA,CASSTLKGGNTEAFF,TGTGCCAGCAGCACCCTGAAAGGGGGGAACACTGAAGCTTTCTTT
once,TRBV7-6,TRBJ2-7,TRBD2,CASSLTPPGLAGTGHEQYF,TGTGCCAGCAGCCTAACACCTCCGGGACTAGCGGGCACGGGCCACGAGCAGTACTTC
NA,TRBV28,TRBJ1-5,NA,CASSRFRERSNQPQHF,TGTGCCAGCAGTAGATTCAGGGAAAGGAGCAATCAGCCCCAGCATTTT
NA,TRBV18,TRBJ1-2,NA,CASSPLAGYGYTF,TGTGCCAGCTCACCACTCGCAGGTTATGGCTACACCTTC
NA,TRBV18,TRBJ1-5,TRBD1,CASSPAPGQGGQPQHF,TGTGCCAGCTCACCAGCCCCGGGACAGGGCGGGCAGCCCCAGCATTTT
NA,TRBV28,TRBJ1-4,NA,CASSMGGEGNEKLFF,TGTGCCAGCAGTATGGGAGGGGAGGGTAATGAAAAACTGTTTTTT
NA,TRBV28,TRBJ2-7,NA,CASTSGVPYEQYF,TGTGCCAGCACCTCGGGGGTACCCTACGAGCAGTACTTC
few,TRBV6-5,TRBJ1-1,TRBD1,CASRYRGPRTEAFF,TGTGCCAGCAGGTACAGGGGGCCTCGGACTGAAGCTTTCTTT
NA,TRBV6-6,TRBJ1-1,TRBD1,CASERAGGTEAFF,TGTGCCAGCGAGCGCGCAGGGGGCACTGAAGCTTTCTTT
NA,TRBV6-5,TRBJ1-6,TRBD1,CASSYSGTGNSPLHF,TGTGCCAGCAGTTACTCCGGGACAGGGAATTCACCCCTCCACTTT
NA,TRBV10-3,TRBJ2-7,NA,CAISSTRGNSYEQYF,TGTGCCATCAGCTCCACTAGAGGGAACTCCTACGAGCAGTACTTC
NA,TRBV6-6,TRBJ1-1,TRBD1,CASSRGQGTTEAFF,TGTGCCAGCAGCCGCGGACAGGGGACCACTGAAGCTTTCTTT
NA,TRBV5-4,TRBJ1-1,NA,CASSLGGGRAELGTEAFF,TGTGCCAGCAGCTTGGGGGGAGGGCGGGCCGAACTGGGGACTGAAGCTTTCTTT
NA,TRBV9,TRBJ1-6,TRBD1,CASSVDLGTGQDSPLHF,TGTGCCAGCAGCGTAGACCTCGGGACAGGCCAAGATTCACCCCTCCACTTT